The 7 T cell receptor beta chains below all came from one sample that was sequenced in a study of Ad26.COV2.S vaccination and SARS-CoV-2 variants. Sequencing used immunoSEQ multiplex PCR; TCRdb keeps in-frame clones, though not all of them. The data show around 400,000 clones, 75% to 95% seen once. The treatment here: some 20 received Ad26.COV2.S at low or high dose, single or two shots; about five received placebo; per-sample allocation not given. Sampling happened 63 days after the first vaccine or placebo injection. Sequenced material: peripheral blood, taken in a trial of Ad26.COV2.S vaccine versus placebo. These TCRs come from a person between 18 and 60 years old who received the Ad26.COV2.S COVID-19 vaccine or a placebo.

The chain recombines TRBV15 with TRBJ2-1; D uncertain. Germline V gene sequence: CDR1 LNHNV, CDR2 YYDKDF (reference sequence). The CDR3 totals 15 residues. Trimming removed 5 bases at V and 0 bases at J, with 11 bases between. Here the CDR3 reads CATSESMSSYNEQFF. CDR3 coding DNA: TGTGCCACCAGCGAGTCCATGAGCTCCTACAATGAGCAGTTCTTC. The full variable domain, in which reference TRBV15 and TRBJ2-1 provide the parts outside the CDR3, is DAMVIQNPRYQVTQFGKPVTLSCSQTLNHNVMYWYQQKSSQAPKLLFHYYDKDFNNEADTPDNFQSRRPNTSFCFLDIRSPGLGDTAMYLCATSESMSSYNEQFFGPGTRLTVL.

V is TRBV28 and J is TRBJ2-1; 8 positions match TRBD1. V shed 4 bases, J shed 4 bases, and the junction held 0 bases outside the gene matches. The length of the CDR3 is 13 residues. Germline loops: CDR1 MDHEN, CDR2 SYDVKM. CDR3 bases: TGTGCCAGCAGTTGGACAGGGTACAATGAGCAGTTCTTC. Translation: CASSWTGYNEQFF.

The J gene is TRBJ2-3, the V gene TRBV4-3, with no clear D. Trimming removed 0 bases at V and 3 bases at J, with 7 bases between. CDR1 and CDR2 (germline): LGHNA, YSLEER. The CDR3 is 14 residues long. The CDR3 region has the DNA TGCGCCAGCAGCCAAGAAAGCTTAACAGATACGCAGTATTTT. Encoded protein: CASSQESLTDTQYF.

The V call is TRBV15, the J call TRBJ2-1; a weak D match, TRBD2 (6 bases). The V gene lost 6 bases and the J gene lost 7 bases, with 7 bases spanning the gap. The V gene's germline CDR1 is LNHNV and CDR2 YYDKDF (reference sequence). The CDR3 is 11 amino acids. The CDR3 is CATRGTNEQFF. CDR3 nucleotide sequence: TGTGCCACCAGAGGGACTAATGAGCAGTTCTTC. The full variable domain, rest sourced from reference TRBV15 and TRBJ2-1, is DAMVIQNPRYQVTQFGKPVTLSCSQTLNHNVMYWYQQKSSQAPKLLFHYYDKDFNNEADTPDNFQSRRPNTSFCFLDIRSPGLGDTAMYLCATRGTNEQFFGPGTRLTVL.

The J gene is TRBJ1-4, the V gene TRBV5-5, with 7 bases lining up with TRBD1. The V gene's germline CDR1 is SGHKS and CDR2 YYEKEE (reference sequence). This CDR3 region has 18 residues. The V gene end was trimmed by 3 bases and the J gene end by 3 bases; junction bases not matched to a gene: 14. The CDR3 protein is CASSSSTPGTASNEKLFF. DNA of the CDR3: TGTGCCAGCAGCTCTTCTACTCCCGGGACAGCCTCTAATGAAAAACTGTTTTTT.

This chain joins TRBV2 and TRBJ2-3; no definite D call. The V and J ends lost 5 bases and 4 bases respectively, with 7 bases between them. Germline CDR1 reads SNHLY; CDR2 reads FYNNEI. The CDR3 sequence is 12 residues long. DNA for the CDR3: TGTGCCAGCAGTCCTCGCCCAGATACGCAGTATTTT. This sequence encodes CASSPRPDTQYF. Variable domain in full (rest from reference TRBV2 and TRBJ2-3): EPEVTQTPSHQVTQMGQEVILRCVPISNHLYFYWYRQILGQKVEFLVSFYNNEISEKSEIFDDQFSVERPDGSNFTLKIRSTKLEDSAMYFCASSPRPDTQYFGPGTRLTVL.

Regarding this clone: This sequence may be a read error, since a much larger clone differs from it by one base. The V call is TRBV7-8, the J call TRBJ1-5; tentatively, D is TRBD1 (5 bases). The V end was cut by 5 bases, the J end by 0 bases, with 8 bases between. The germline V gene has CDR1 SGHVS and CDR2 FQNEAQ. This CDR3 has 14 amino acids. The CDR3 reads CASSGGYSNQPQHF. DNA of the CDR3: TGTGCCAGCAGCGGGGGTTATAGCAATCAGCCCCAGCATTTT. Supplemented by reference TRBV7-8 and TRBJ1-5, the full variable domain reads GAGVSQSPRYKVAKRGQDVALRCDPISGHVSLFWYQQALGQGPEFLTYFQNEAQLDKSGLPSDRFFAERPEGSVSTLKIQRTQQEDSAVYLCASSGGYSNQPQHFGDGTRLSIL.